The rows below give T cell receptor beta chains drawn from one sample of a study of Ad26.COV2.S vaccination and SARS-CoV-2 variants. The method was immunoSEQ multiplex PCR; TCRdb's version includes in-frame clones alone and lacks a portion of them. Altogether around 370,000 clones are present, under 95% being singletons, with the ten largest covering 3% to 4%. The sequenced sample was peripheral blood, obtained after recovery from COVID-19. The receptors originated from a human donor who had recovered from COVID-19. CDR3s include the opening cysteine and the closing phenylalanine or tryptophan. The D gene is left open where the match is weak. Expanded clones are given a class, and other clones once, few, many or no size at all.

TGTGCCAGCAGTTTGGGGACAGGGGGAACTGAAGCTTTCTTT CASSLGTGGTEAFF TRBV6-2/TRBV6-3 . TRBJ1-1 TRBD1
TGCGCCAGCAGCCCAACCGGACAGGGGAGGGAGACCCAGTACTTC CASSPTGQGRETQYF TRBV5-1 . TRBJ2-5 TRBD1
TGTGCCAGCCTCATAGTTGAGTCCTGGGCTTTCTTT CASLIVESWAFF TRBV2 . TRBJ1-1 .
TGTGCCAGCAGCGTAGAAGGCCATTCACCCCTCCACTTT CASSVEGHSPLHF TRBV9 . TRBJ1-6 .
TGTGCCAGCAGCCAAGGCTGGCAGGGTCGAGGAGAGACCCAGTACTTC CASSQGWQGRGETQYF TRBV3-1/TRBV3-2 . TRBJ2-5 .
TGTGCCAGCAGCTTATCGCCCAGGAACACCGGGGAGCTGTTTTTT CASSLSPRNTGELFF TRBV7-6 . TRBJ2-2 .
TGTGCCACCGGGACTGCTCCGACCTACGAGCAGTACTTC CATGTAPTYEQYF TRBV6-5 once TRBJ2-7 .
TGTGCCAGCAGCCCCTCCCGGGGGAGCACTGAAGCTTTCTTT CASSPSRGSTEAFF TRBV7-9 . TRBJ1-1 .
TGTGCCAGCAGCCCCCCGACAGGGTCTGGGGCCAACGTCCTGACTTTC CASSPPTGSGANVLTF TRBV5-4 . TRBJ2-6 TRBD1
TGCAGCGTTGAGGTCACCCCAGGACAGGGCGTAAACTATGGCTACACCTTC CSVEVTPGQGVNYGYTF TRBV29-1 . TRBJ1-2 TRBD1
TGTGCCAGCAGCTCACGACAGGGGCAAGAGACCCAGTACTTC CASSSRQGQETQYF TRBV7-8 . TRBJ2-5 TRBD1
TGTGCCAGCAGCTTAATGGCGGACACTGAAGCTTTCTTT CASSLMADTEAFF TRBV7-3 . TRBJ1-1 .
TGTGCCAGCAGCGTGGGTAATATGAACACTGAAGCTTTCTTT CASSVGNMNTEAFF TRBV9 . TRBJ1-1 .
TGTGCCAGCAGCACAGGGTTGAACACTGAAGCTTTCTTT CASSTGLNTEAFF TRBV25-1 . TRBJ1-1 .
TGTGCCAGCAAGGCGGACCTCTCTGGAAACACCATATATTTT CASKADLSGNTIYF TRBV27 . TRBJ1-3 .
TGTGCCACCAGTGACCCCGGGACAGGGAGTGAAAAACTGTTTTTT CATSDPGTGSEKLFF TRBV24-1 . TRBJ1-4 TRBD1
TGTGCCAGCTCACTAGGACAGGGGAACACTGAAGCTTTCTTT CASSLGQGNTEAFF TRBV18 . TRBJ1-1 TRBD1
TGTGCCAGCAGCCCTGGGACCTACACAGATACGCAGTATTTT CASSPGTYTDTQYF TRBV7-3 . TRBJ2-3 .
TGTGCCAGCAGTAATCCCCGGCCGGGACCTCACGGAGATACGCAGTATTTT CASSNPRPGPHGDTQYF TRBV7-8 once TRBJ2-3 .
TGTGCCAGCAGGTTTAGGGATAATTCACCCCTCCACTTT CASRFRDNSPLHF TRBV11-2 . TRBJ1-6 .
TGTGCCAGTAGTGGGGACAGGGGAGCCTCCTATAATTCACCCCTCCACTTT CASSGDRGASYNSPLHF TRBV19 . TRBJ1-6 TRBD1
TGCAGCGTTGTGTCGGGACAGAGAGGAAACACCATATATTTT CSVVSGQRGNTIYF TRBV29-1 once TRBJ1-3 TRBD1
TGCAGTGCTAGTTCCGGGGTAGCCTACGAGCAGTACTTC CSASSGVAYEQYF TRBV20-1 . TRBJ2-7 .
TGCGCCAGCAGCTTGGCGGGACTAACGAACACTGAAGCTTTCTTT CASSLAGLTNTEAFF TRBV5-1 . TRBJ1-1 .
TGTGCCAGCAGTGATCCCCAGGGGGGCGGCTATGAGCAGTTCTTC CASSDPQGGGYEQFF TRBV25-1 . TRBJ2-1 .
TGTGCCAGCCGGGACCAGCCCTACGAGCAGTACTTC CASRDQPYEQYF TRBV2 . TRBJ2-7 .
TGCGCCAGCAGCTGGACGGATGCTAGCACAGATACGCAGTATTTT CASSWTDASTDTQYF TRBV5-1 once TRBJ2-3 .
TGCGCCAGCACCCCTCTCGGGACGGCGAACACCGGGGAGCTGTTTTTT CASTPLGTANTGELFF TRBV5-1 . TRBJ2-2 .
TGTGCCAGCAGGGGGGGACAGTGCTATGGCTACACCTTC CASRGGQCYGYTF TRBV9 . TRBJ1-2 TRBD1
TGTGCCAGCAGCTCCAAGCGGGGGGGTCACACAGATACGCAGTATTTT CASSSKRGGHTDTQYF TRBV7-2 . TRBJ2-3 TRBD2
TGCAGTGCTAGTCCATCGGGACAAACATCCTCACCCCTCCACTTT CSASPSGQTSSPLHF TRBV20-1 . TRBJ1-6 .
TGTGCCAGCAGTCGACCAAACAGGGGTTTTGAGACCCAGTACTTC CASSRPNRGFETQYF TRBV6-5 . TRBJ2-5 TRBD1
TGTGCCACCCGGACGCACACCGGGGAGCTGTTTTTT CATRTHTGELFF TRBV19 . TRBJ2-2 .
TGTGCCAGCAGAGGGGACGGCTATAATTCACCCCTCCACTTT CASRGDGYNSPLHF TRBV2 . TRBJ1-6 .
TGCGCCAGCAACCGAGACAGGTCCGACCCTGAGGCTTTCTTT CASNRDRSDPEAFF TRBV4-1 . TRBJ1-1 .
TGTGCCAGCTCATTGGACTCCGAGCAGTACTTC CASSLDSEQYF TRBV18 . TRBJ2-7 .
TGTGCCAGCAGCTTGCGGGGGCGCGTAGGGAATTCACCCCTCCACTTT CASSLRGRVGNSPLHF TRBV5-6 . TRBJ1-6 .
TGTGCCAGCAGTTTGGGACAGGGTGAGACTGAAGCTTTCTTT CASSLGQGETEAFF TRBV6-6 . TRBJ1-1 TRBD1
TGTGCCAGCAGACCATCAGGAGAGTGGCCCCAGCATTTT CASRPSGEWPQHF TRBV6-5 . TRBJ1-5 .
TGTGCCAGCAGTGCGGCCCCCGTACCCGCAACTAATGAAAAACTGTTTTTT CASSAAPVPATNEKLFF TRBV2 . TRBJ1-4 .